This T cell receptor (delta chain) stems from a study of γδ T cells in repeated Plasmodium falciparum infection (dated by TCRdb to the early 2020s). Concerning the study at large: The natural-infection arm enrolled Malian children exposed to intense seasonal malaria transmission and compared the Malian children with Australian children matched for age and gender. Four controlled human malaria infections were administered to five malaria-naive U.S. adults over roughly 590 days by bites from P. falciparum NF54-infected Anopheles stephensi mosquitoes. Samples from controlled-infection subjects were taken at baseline, just before selected infections, and 21 days after each infection. Malian gammadelta TCR repertoires were analysed cross-sectionally during no-transmission periods and were analysed longitudinally across acute febrile malaria episodes. The study looked at how repeated Plasmodium falciparum infection shapes the human gammadelta T cell repertoire, using both natural infection in Mali and controlled human malaria infection. The study at large found these results: Vgamma9/Vdelta2+ TCR repertoires kept a highly stable polyclonal repertoire across time and infection, and many TCRgamma sequences overlapped between individuals. Vdelta2-negative gammadelta TCR repertoires from Malian children appeared more clonally expanded, less diverse and less shared than those of Australian children. Repeated controlled infections appeared to drive waves of new clonotype selection in Vdelta2-negative, largely Vdelta1+, gammadelta TCR repertoires. The Malian cohort came from a small rural village of predominantly one ethnic group, limiting generalizability. Analysis of inter-individual variability in gammadelta T cell responses was limited by the small size of the controlled-infection cohort.

CDR1 and CDR2, per the germline V gene (reference sequence), are TVYSNPD and GDNSRS. V loses 0 bases, J loses 0 bases, and the germline ends lie 32 bases apart. From cysteine to phenylalanine, the CDR3 is 21 amino acids long. Just CDR3 DNA is preserved here, 63 bases in frame from base 1. For bulk TCR repertoire analysis, Vgamma9/Vdelta2+ and Vdelta2-negative gammadelta T cell populations were isolated by flow sorting from peripheral blood mononuclear cells. Library preparation used multiplex PCR. The sequencing machine was an Illumina MiSeq. Every sorted gammadelta T cell sample had both its TCR gamma (TRG) and TCR delta (TRD) chains sequenced. The paper's processing steps were these. The repertoire analyses used clonotype tree plots, the accumulated frequency of the top 20 clonotypes, and diversity index (DI) and D75 metrics. For TCRdb, the public reads were processed anew by CATT, and duplicate DNA sequences were folded into one row. V and J calls and clone size were set by TCRdb, not the authors. Across this sample there are over 55,000 delta-chain clones, with around 1.7% seen only once. The ten most abundant clones make up approximately 15% of the sample.

This clone was seen many times. It lacks a known antigen. Base-call qualities are not available, and no considerably larger clone is one nucleotide away. The TCR sequence derives from a pool of human donors (malaria-infected and uninfected, not separated). The material sequenced was gamma-delta T cells from blood. The chain links TRDV3 with TRDJ1, and TRDD3 may be the D gene, going by 6 matching bases. Here the CDR3 is given as CAFSGYSYPIPIRQYTDKLIF. DNA sequence: TGTGCCTTTAGTGGATACTCCTATCCTATACCGATCCGCCAGTACACCGATAAACTCATCTTT.